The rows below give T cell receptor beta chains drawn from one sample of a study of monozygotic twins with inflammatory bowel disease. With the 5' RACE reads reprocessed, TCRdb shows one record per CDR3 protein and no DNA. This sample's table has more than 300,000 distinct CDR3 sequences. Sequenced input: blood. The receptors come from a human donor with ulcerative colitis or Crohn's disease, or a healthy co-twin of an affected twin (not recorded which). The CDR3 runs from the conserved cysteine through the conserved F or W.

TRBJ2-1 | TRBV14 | CASSRPGRGSYNEQFF
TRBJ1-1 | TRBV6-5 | CASSYSPDGNTEAFF
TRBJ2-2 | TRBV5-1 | CASKISGGTGELFF
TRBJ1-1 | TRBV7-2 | CASSQGWNTEAFF
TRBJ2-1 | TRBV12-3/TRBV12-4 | CASSRRAGNGNEQFF
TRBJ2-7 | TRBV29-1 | CSVEDHATYEQYF
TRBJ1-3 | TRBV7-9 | CASSPPPGLRNTIYF
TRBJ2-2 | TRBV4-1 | CASSQDYRGSTGELFF
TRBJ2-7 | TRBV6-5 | CASSYSWRGTEVFGEQYF
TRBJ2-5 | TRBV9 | CASSLSGARQETQYF
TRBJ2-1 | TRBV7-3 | CASSSSSGLDNEQFF
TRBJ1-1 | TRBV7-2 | CASSFTGGRMNTEAFF
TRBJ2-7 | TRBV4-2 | CASSQEKGPSYEQYF
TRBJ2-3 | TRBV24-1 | CATRRQGETDTQYF
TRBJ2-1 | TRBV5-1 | CASSLGQGFNEQFF
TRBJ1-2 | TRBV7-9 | CASSLTGRYGYTF
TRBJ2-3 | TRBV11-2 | CASSLDFAGGTDTQYF
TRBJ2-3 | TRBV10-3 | CAIRDGQASLSTDTQYF
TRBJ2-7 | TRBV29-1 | CSVESEIGSYEQYF
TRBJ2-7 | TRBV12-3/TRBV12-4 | CASSLATDYEQYF
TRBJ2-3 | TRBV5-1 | CASRLYESSTDTQYF
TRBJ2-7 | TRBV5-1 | CASSSQGPSNEQYF
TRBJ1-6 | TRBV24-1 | CARGQGATPLHF
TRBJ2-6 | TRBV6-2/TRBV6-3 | CASSYSLLVRNSGANVLTF
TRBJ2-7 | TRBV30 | CAFLRGGDYEQYF
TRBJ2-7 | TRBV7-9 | CASTDPDRGGEQYF
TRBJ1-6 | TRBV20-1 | CSANPGRGNSPLHF
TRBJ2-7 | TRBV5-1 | CASSLVGGHSYEQYF
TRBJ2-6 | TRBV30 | CAWSRGLAGDPFRANVLTF
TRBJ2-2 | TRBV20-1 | CSAPGGGNTGELFF
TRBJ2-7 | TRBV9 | CASSEGTSGRKQYF
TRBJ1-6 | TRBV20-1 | CSARGGYNSPLHF
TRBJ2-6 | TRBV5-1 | CASSEGPGSGANVLTF
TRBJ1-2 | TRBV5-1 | CASSEGSRSPGYTF
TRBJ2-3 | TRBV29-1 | CSVVGRRSTDTQYF
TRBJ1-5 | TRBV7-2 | CASSLYVSTSNQPQHF